The 18 T cell receptor beta chains below all came from one sample that was sequenced in a study of T cell responses to AZD1222 COVID-19 vaccine. Libraries were prepared by immunoSEQ multiplex PCR; TCRdb keeps only in-frame clonotypes and omits some of them. The data hold roughly 120,000 clones, with 70% to 90% observed a single time. The material sequenced was peripheral blood, taken on day 0 of AZD1222 vaccination. These receptors were obtained from an adult in good health.

The rearrangement links TRBV12-3 or TRBV12-4 to TRBJ2-1; D could derive from TRBD1 or TRBD2 (5 bases each). Trimming took off 2 bases at V and 6 bases at J, with 8 bases between the two ends. CDR3 length: 13 amino acids. The CDR3 DNA follows: TGTGCCAGCAGTTTAAAGGGGACCAATGAGCAGTTCTTC. Translation gives CASSLKGTNEQFF.

This clone was detected a few times. J is TRBJ1-1 and V is TRBV27; D is unclear. Germline lookup yields CDR1 MNHEY and CDR2 SMNVEV (reference sequence). The CDR3 spans 14 residues. Trimming left V 5 bases short and J 4 bases short, with 14 bases between. Here the CDR3 DNA reads TGTGCCAGCAGTGCCCCCGGGGTCGGCACTGAAGCTTTCTTT. It yields the protein CASSAPGVGTEAFF.

The chain recombines TRBV28 with TRBJ1-4; D perhaps matches TRBD1 (5 bases). The CDR3 is made up of 16 amino acids. In germline, CDR1 is MDHEN, CDR2 SYDVKM. V dropped 4 bases and J dropped 5 bases, with 17 bases sitting between them. This CDR3 is CASSSPGGTRNEKLFF. The CDR3 DNA sequence: TGTGCCAGCAGTTCACCGGGGGGGACGAGAAATGAAAAACTGTTTTTT.

As regards this clone: No DNA is shown, since the ends of the CDR3 on it are uncertain; the CDR3 is the one TCRdb lists. The J gene is TRBJ2-1, the V gene TRBV11-3; no DNA check was done on the table's D call, TRBD2. The germline V gene has CDR1 SGHNT and CDR2 YENEEA. Counting both end residues, the CDR3 totals 16 amino acids. CDR3 amino acids: CASSFGSGTSGNEQFF.

This sequence joins TRBV6-2 or TRBV6-3 and TRBJ1-2; D remains unclear. Germline V lookup: CDR1 MNHEY, CDR2 SVGEGT. Between the trimmed V and J ends, which lost 2 bases and 0 bases, there was a span of 10 bases. The CDR3 length is 15 residues. CDR3 in amino acids: CASSYLGTTNYGYTF. In DNA form, the CDR3 reads TGTGCCAGCAGTTACCTAGGAACTACTAACTATGGCTACACCTTC.

The chain is built from TRBV27 and TRBJ1-4; D ambiguous. The V gene lost 2 bases and the J gene lost 8 bases, with 15 bases spanning the gap. The CDR3 is 15 amino acids. The germline V gene has CDR1 MNHEY and CDR2 SMNVEV (reference sequence). CDR3 sequence (DNA): TGTGCCAGCAGTTTAAAGTTGAGGGAGTGGGAAAAACTGTTTTTT. Amino acids: CASSLKLREWEKLFF.

A few counts support this clone. The rearrangement links TRBV24-1 to TRBJ1-1; the D is unclear. Germline CDR1 is KGHDR and CDR2 is SFDVKD. The V end lost 4 bases, the J end lost 4 bases, and 9 bases lay between the germline ends. There are 13 residues in the CDR3. Here the CDR3 reads CATSEQDGTEAFF. The CDR3 DNA is TGTGCCACCAGTGAGCAGGATGGCACTGAAGCTTTCTTT.

V gene TRBV6-4 combines with J gene TRBJ2-3, with 11 positions matching TRBD2. V lost 3 bases and J lost 10; bases outside the gene matches: 6. CDR1 and CDR2 from the germline V gene are MRHNA and SNTAGT. The CDR3 covers 14 residues. The chain's CDR3 is CASSEVAGGLAQYF. The CDR3 nucleotides are TGTGCCAGCAGTGAGGTAGCGGGGGGGCTCGCGCAGTATTTT.

This rearrangement joins TRBV19 to TRBJ1-2, with no clear D. The CDR3 is 15 amino acids. The V gene's germline CDR1 is LNHDA and CDR2 SQIVND (reference sequence). Trimming left V 0 bases short and J 6 bases short, with 14 bases between. CDR3 in amino acids: CASSIDEEGWDGYTF. The CDR3 DNA reads TGTGCCAGTAGTATAGATGAGGAGGGCTGGGATGGCTACACCTTC.

Here the CDR3 DNA reads TGCAGTGCTAGTGCGGGGATTAGGTATGGCTACACCTTC. This sequence encodes CSASAGIRYGYTF. This chain joins TRBV20-1 and TRBJ1-2; D remains ambiguous. Germline V lookup: CDR1 DFQATT, CDR2 SNEGSKA (reference sequence). The CDR3 sequence is 13 residues long. The ends were cut back, 3 bases at V and 5 bases at J, with 13 bases in the middle.

The chain has TRBV30 and TRBJ1-2, with D tentatively TRBD1 (5 bases). Trimming took 5 bases from V and 7 from J, leaving 11 bases between them. This CDR3 contains 11 residues. Germline V gives CDR1 GTSNPN, CDR2 SVGIG (reference sequence). In DNA form, the CDR3 reads TGTGCCTGGGAGGGGTCAGGTGGCTACACCTTC. It translates to CAWEGSGGYTF.

The chain is built from TRBV18 and TRBJ1-4; TRBD1 is a possible D gene (5 bases). V lost 0 bases and J 4 bases, leaving 9 bases between the germline ends. Per germline, CDR1 KGHSH and CDR2 LQKENI. The CDR3 has 15 amino acids. The CDR3 DNA is TGTGCCAGCTCACCACCGGCAGGGCTTAATGAAAAACTGTTTTTT. The encoded protein is CASSPPAGLNEKLFF.

The count of this clone is one. V usage is TRBV19 and J usage is TRBJ2-4, with 9 bases fitting TRBD1. CDR3 size: 16 residues. After removal of 7 bases from V and 0 bases from J, the junction contained 7 bases not matched to a gene. CDR1 is LNHDA, CDR2 SQIVND, per germline (reference sequence). CDR3 nucleotides: TGTGCCAGTATGGACAGGGGTGGGGTAGCCAAAAACATTCAGTACTTC. Translated, it gives CASMDRGGVAKNIQYF. The whole variable domain, remainder taken from reference TRBV19 and TRBJ2-4, is DGGITQSPKYLFRKEGQNVTLSCEQNLNHDAMYWYRQDPGQGLRLIYYSQIVNDFQKGDIAEGYSVSREKKESFPLTVTSAQKNPTAFYLCASMDRGGVAKNIQYFGAGTRLSVL.

V is TRBV7-2 and J is TRBJ1-6, with D unclear. The CDR3 covers 14 residues. The V and J ends lost 5 bases and 6 bases respectively, with 11 bases between them. Per the germline V gene, CDR1 is SGHTA and CDR2 is FQGNSA. In DNA, the CDR3 is TGTGCCAGCAGCCCGCTGGGTTCTAATTCACCCCTCCACTTT. Translation: CASSPLGSNSPLHF.

This clone was observed a few times. The chain has TRBV29-1 and TRBJ2-7; tentatively, D is TRBD1 or TRBD2 (5 bases each). The CDR3 consists of 13 residues. Trimming stripped 4 bases from V and 7 bases from J, with 17 bases between. Germline CDR1 is SQVTM and CDR2 is ANQGSEA. CDR3 in amino acids: CSVAQGPSGEQYF. The DNA for the CDR3 is TGCAGCGTTGCCCAGGGTCCCTCGGGGGAGCAGTACTTC.

V is TRBV19 and J is TRBJ1-1; 7 bases map to TRBD1. The CDR3 spans 12 residues. V shed 3 bases, J shed 9 bases, and the junction held 4 bases outside the gene matches. Germline V gene data show CDR1 as LNHDA and CDR2 as SQIVND (reference sequence). This CDR3 is CASSIQTGQAFF. CDR3 nucleotide sequence: TGTGCCAGTAGTATCCAGACAGGGCAAGCTTTCTTT.

The rearrangement uses TRBV27 and TRBJ1-2; D is ambiguous. The CDR3 length is 13 residues. CDR1 is MNHEY and CDR2 is SMNVEV in the germline V gene (reference sequence). V was pared by 7 bases and J by 0 bases, with 9 bases between. CDR3 region: CASIRSANYGYTF. CDR3 nucleotides: TGTGCCAGCATACGCAGCGCTAACTATGGCTACACCTTC.

The genes are TRBV5-8 and TRBJ2-7; perhaps TRBD1 as D (6 bases). Germline-derived CDR1 and CDR2 are SGHTS and YDEGEE. V lost 4 bases and J 6 bases, leaving 17 bases between the germline ends. The CDR3 runs to 14 residues. The CDR3 nucleotides are TGTGCCAGCAGCGCGCAAGACAGGATCAGCGAGCAGTACTTC. Amino acids: CASSAQDRISEQYF.